This T cell receptor beta chain was identified in a study of blood T cell dynamics during melanoma immunotherapy. The time point is: pre-treatment baseline. Response was assessed by RECIST 1.1 at 12 weeks, except a couple of rapid progressors. DNA loading was fixed at roughly 0.35 ug for all bulk PBMC samples. The protocol was immunoSEQ multiplex PCR, while the TCRdb copy is restricted to in-frame clones and leaves out a portion. The table shows tens of thousands of clones, with roughly 85% occurring only once. CDR3 size: 17 residues. J gave up 7 bases and V 4 bases, and 14 bases lay outside the gene matches. Per the germline V gene, CDR1 is SEHNR and CDR2 is FQNEAQ (reference sequence).

The TCR originated in a human donor with melanoma. Specimen: blood, collected from a patient treated with checkpoint blockade. The chain employs TRBV7-9 and TRBJ2-1, with 9 bases that match TRBD2. The CDR3 region is CASSWAPPSGIGNEQFF. CDR3 bases: TGTGCCAGCAGCTGGGCCCCCCCTAGCGGGATAGGTAATGAGCAGTTCTTC.